A single sample is the source of the 10 T cell receptor beta chains below, sequenced in a study of T cells in Graves' hyperthyroidism and ophthalmopathy. The CDR3 regions of TCR beta were amplified from RNA transcripts. Researchers ran a first-round RT-PCR on the TCR CDR3 using the HTBI primer set. TCRdb re-called the multiplex PCR reads through MiXCR, storing one row per CDR3 protein. The sample includes under 350,000 distinct CDR3 sequences, roughly 13% of them seen just once. Sequenced sample: blood. The receptors shown here come from a woman between 35 and 50 years old with Graves' ophthalmopathy.

This clonotype was counted ten times or more. This rearrangement joins TRBV24-1 to TRBJ2-7; D may correspond to TRBD1 or TRBD2 (5 bases each). This CDR3 spans 14 amino acids. Germline V gene sequence: CDR1 KGHDR, CDR2 SFDVKD. Trimming stripped 4 bases from V and 0 bases from J, with 9 bases between. In DNA form, the CDR3 reads TGTGCCACCAGTGACCGGGACGACTCCTACGAGCAGTACTTC. It yields the protein CATSDRDDSYEQYF.

This clonotype was seen many times. The chain uses TRBV9 and TRBJ1-1; no definite D call. V lost 0 bases to trimming and J lost 1 base, with 10 bases between them. The CDR3 has 15 residues. Per germline, CDR1 SGDLS and CDR2 YYNGEE. The CDR3 DNA reads TGTGCCAGCAGCGTAGCGGGCTTGAGGAACACTGAAGCTTTCTTT. Translation gives CASSVAGLRNTEAFF.

A note on this clonotype: A read error may explain this, as a much larger clone is one base away. The rearrangement joins TRBV19 to TRBJ2-3, with D possibly matching TRBD2 (5 bases). The V end lost 4 bases, the J end lost 1 base, and 9 bases lay between the germline ends. Germline CDR1 reads LNHDA; CDR2 reads SQIVND (reference sequence). The length of the CDR3 is 14 residues. CDR3 bases: TGTGCCAGTAGTACGGGATCCTGCACAGATACGCAGTATTTT. Protein: CASSTGSCTDTQYF.

This clonotype was seen ten or more times. This chain links TRBV28 with TRBJ1-1, with D possibly TRBD1 on 5 matching bases. This CDR3 has 15 residues. V was cut by 5 bases and J by 4 bases, with 17 bases left in between. CDR1 is MDHEN and CDR2 is SYDVKM in the germline V gene. CDR3 amino acids: CASSQHTGGATEAFF. The CDR3 region has the DNA TGTGCCAGCAGTCAGCATACAGGCGGGGCCACTGAAGCTTTCTTT.

A few counts support this clonotype. V is TRBV28 and J is TRBJ2-7, with 13 bases lining up with TRBD2. CDR3 length equals 16 residues. CDR1 MDHEN and CDR2 SYDVKM come from the germline V gene. The junction had 8 bases not matched to a gene; V was cut back by 4 bases and J by 5 bases. CDR3 region: CASSSGLAGEDDEQYF. The CDR3 DNA sequence: TGTGCCAGCAGTTCAGGACTAGCGGGAGAGGATGACGAGCAGTACTTC.

This clonotype was seen many times. This chain links TRBV2 with TRBJ1-5; D unclear. Germline CDR1 reads SNHLY; CDR2 reads FYNNEI. The ends were cut back, 6 bases at V and 6 bases at J, with 12 bases in the middle. The CDR3 sequence is 13 residues long. In nucleotides, the CDR3 is TGTGCCAGCAGAGAGCCTGGGTTTCAGCCCCAGCATTTT. Translation gives CASREPGFQPQHF.

This chain links TRBV9 with TRBJ1-5, with no clear D. CDR1 is SGDLS and CDR2 is YYNGEE in the germline V gene. V lost 0 bases to trimming and J lost 3 bases, with 10 bases between them. CDR3 length: 15 amino acids. CDR3 nucleotides: TGTGCCAGCAGCGTAGGTAAACAGCCCAATCAGCCCCAGCATTTT. Translated: CASSVGKQPNQPQHF.

The chain is built from TRBV20-1 and TRBJ2-5; maybe TRBD1 (5 bases). Trimming took 3 bases from V and 5 from J, leaving 16 bases between them. Germline V lookup: CDR1 DFQATT, CDR2 SNEGSKA (reference sequence). This CDR3 region has 14 residues. The CDR3 sequence: CSASLVVAGETQYF. CDR3 nucleotides: TGCAGTGCTAGTTTGGTGGTGGCAGGGGAGACCCAGTACTTC.

As for this clonotype: The junction departs from germline at one end; a sequencing error may be responsible. J is TRBJ2-7 and V is TRBV7-9, with 9 bases fitting TRBD2. Germline CDR1 is SEHNR and CDR2 is FQNEAQ (reference sequence). The CDR3 contains 14 residues. Written as DNA, the CDR3 is TGTGCCGGCAGCTTGGGCCCTAGCGGGGTCGAGCAGTACTTC. It codes for CAGSLGPSGVEQYF.

This clonotype was seen at least ten times. The V call is TRBV11-2, the J call TRBJ2-7; 9 bases fit TRBD1. CDR1 and CDR2 (germline): SGHAT, FQNNGV. Losses at the gene ends were 2 bases for V and 3 bases for J; bases not matched to a gene: 5. The CDR3 has 15 amino acids. The CDR3 region has the DNA TGTGCCAGCAGCTTATCGGACAGGGGCCGCTACGAGCAGTACTTC. It is translated as CASSLSDRGRYEQYF.